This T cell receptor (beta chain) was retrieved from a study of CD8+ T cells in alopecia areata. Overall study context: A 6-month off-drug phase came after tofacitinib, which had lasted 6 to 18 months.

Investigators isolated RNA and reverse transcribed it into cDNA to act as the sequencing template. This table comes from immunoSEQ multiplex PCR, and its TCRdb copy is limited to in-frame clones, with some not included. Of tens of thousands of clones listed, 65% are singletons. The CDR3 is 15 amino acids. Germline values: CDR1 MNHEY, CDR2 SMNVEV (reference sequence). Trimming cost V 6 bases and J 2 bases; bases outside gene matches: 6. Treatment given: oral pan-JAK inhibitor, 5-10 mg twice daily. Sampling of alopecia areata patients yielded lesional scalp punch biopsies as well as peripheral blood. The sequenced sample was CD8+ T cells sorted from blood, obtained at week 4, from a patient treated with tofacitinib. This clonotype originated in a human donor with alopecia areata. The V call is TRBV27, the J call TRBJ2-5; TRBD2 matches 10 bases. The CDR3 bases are TGTGCCAGCAGCGATACTAGCGGGGCACAAGAGACCCAGTACTTC. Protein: CASSDTSGAQETQYF.